These 22 T cell receptor beta chains were all obtained from the same sample, sequenced in a study of blood T cell repertoires in COVID-19. Repertoires were generated with immunoSEQ multiplex PCR, while TCRdb's copy carries only in-frame clones and drops some. Of some 370,000 clones in the sample, 80% to 85% were seen once. The specimen sequenced was PBMCs or T cells enriched from blood (not recorded which). Every receptor here comes from a woman in her 50s who had recovered from COVID-19.

V gene TRBV28 combines with J gene TRBJ2-3; D might be TRBD1 (5 bases). CDR1 MDHEN and CDR2 SYDVKM come from the germline V gene. Trimming pared 2 bases from V and 2 bases from J, leaving 17 bases between. CDR3 length: 17 amino acids. The CDR3 loop reads CASSLGPGKYNTDTQYF. CDR3 coding DNA: TGTGCCAGCAGTTTAGGGCCAGGGAAATACAACACAGATACGCAGTATTTT.

The chain links TRBV19 to TRBJ1-2; 8 nucleotides align to TRBD1. From germline, CDR1 is LNHDA and CDR2 SQIVND (reference sequence). CDR3 length equals 15 residues. V shed 2 bases, J shed 3 bases, and the junction held 5 bases outside the gene matches. CDR3 sequence (DNA): TGTGCCAGTAGTATACAACTGACAGGGGACTATGGCTACACCTTC. It specifies CASSIQLTGDYGYTF.

The rearrangement uses TRBV6-5 and TRBJ1-3; TRBD1 aligns across 8 bases. With V trimmed by 0 bases and J by 8 bases, 6 bases remained unmatched. CDR3 length: 15 amino acids. In germline, CDR1 is MNHEY, CDR2 SVGAGI. For the CDR3, the DNA is TGTGCCAGCAGTTACTCTAGGGAACAGGGGGACACCATATATTTT. Translating it yields CASSYSREQGDTIYF.

This sequence joins TRBV11-2 and TRBJ2-1; 12 bases align to TRBD2. This CDR3 is built from 17 residues. Germline values: CDR1 SGHAT, CDR2 FQNNGV. V lost 1 base and J lost 1; bases outside the gene matches: 2. The chain's CDR3 is CASSLGLAGGSYNEQFF. The CDR3 DNA is TGTGCCAGCAGCTTAGGTCTAGCGGGGGGGTCCTACAATGAGCAGTTCTTC.

V is TRBV7-9 and J is TRBJ2-6; TRBD2 might be the D (6 bases). The CDR3 has 18 amino acids. The V gene lost 5 bases and the J gene lost 2 bases, with 19 bases spanning the gap. Germline values: CDR1 SEHNR, CDR2 FQNEAQ (reference sequence). The chain's CDR3 is CASSPTGGGKPGANVLTF. The CDR3 DNA is TGTGCCAGCAGCCCCACCGGGGGTGGAAAACCTGGGGCCAACGTCCTGACTTTC.

This clone came up many times. The chain is built from TRBV19 and TRBJ2-5; D is ambiguous. The CDR3 extends over 14 amino acids. The germline V gene encodes CDR1 LNHDA and CDR2 SQIVND (reference sequence). Trimming pared 4 bases from V and 3 bases from J, leaving 12 bases between. CDR3 sequence: CASSTRPLEETQYF. The CDR3 region has the DNA TGTGCCAGTAGTACGAGGCCATTGGAAGAGACCCAGTACTTC.

The J gene is TRBJ1-2, the V gene TRBV28; no reliable D call. V gave up 8 bases and J gave up 6 bases, with 10 bases separating them. Germline assignment: CDR1 MDHEN and CDR2 SYDVKM. The CDR3 runs 11 residues. The CDR3 is CASANRDGYTF. The CDR3 nucleotides read TGTGCCAGCGCCAACCGAGATGGCTACACCTTC.

This clone has just a few counts. The V and J genes are TRBV28 and TRBJ1-2; D not resolved. The CDR3 extends over 15 amino acids. Trimming took off 5 bases at V and 3 bases at J, with 16 bases between the two ends. Per the germline V gene, CDR1 is MDHEN and CDR2 is SYDVKM. The CDR3 sequence is CASSPGGVWDYGYTF. Written as DNA, the CDR3 is TGTGCCAGCAGTCCTGGAGGTGTTTGGGACTATGGCTACACCTTC.

The genes are TRBV19 and TRBJ2-2; 8 bases agree with TRBD1. Germline V gives CDR1 LNHDA, CDR2 SQIVND (reference sequence). The CDR3 totals 16 residues. J was trimmed by 1 base and V by 7 bases; bases with no gene match: 8. For the CDR3, the DNA is TGTGCCAGTACCACCCGACAGGGGAGGAACACCGGGGAGCTGTTTTTT. Residues: CASTTRQGRNTGELFF.

This rearrangement joins TRBV5-4 to TRBJ1-2; 7 nucleotides align to TRBD1. With 5 bases clipped from V and 6 bases from J, the junction kept 10 bases outside the gene matches. The V gene's germline CDR1 is SGHNT and CDR2 YYREEE (reference sequence). This CDR3 comprises 14 residues. This CDR3 is CASRTTGAGDGYTF. The CDR3 DNA reads as TGTGCCAGCAGGACTACAGGGGCCGGGGATGGCTACACCTTC.

V usage is TRBV5-1 and J usage is TRBJ2-1; TRBD1 matches at 10 bases. The length of the CDR3 is 16 residues. From germline, CDR1 is SGHRS and CDR2 YFSETQ. V was pared by 2 bases and J by 7 bases, with 9 bases of the junction left unmatched. CDR3 sequence: CASSFLPGQGWNEQFF. CDR3 sequence (DNA): TGCGCCAGCAGCTTCCTTCCGGGACAGGGGTGGAATGAGCAGTTCTTC.

V is TRBV5-1 and J is TRBJ1-1; D gene unclear. Germline CDR1 is SGHRS and CDR2 is YFSETQ. V shed 1 base and J shed 0 bases, with 16 bases lying between them. This CDR3 spans 17 amino acids. CDR3 coding DNA: TGCGCCAGCAGCTTGCGTCCAGCCCGGGGAATGAACACTGAAGCTTTCTTT. Protein: CASSLRPARGMNTEAFF.

CDR3 nucleotide sequence: TGTGCCAGCAGCCTCGGACAGGGCGTAGGTCAAGAGACCCAGTACTTC. Its translation is CASSLGQGVGQETQYF. V usage is TRBV7-9 and J usage is TRBJ2-5, with TRBD1 matching 8 bases. CDR1 is SEHNR, CDR2 FQNEAQ, per germline (reference sequence). With 5 bases clipped from V and 2 bases from J, the junction kept 10 bases outside the gene matches. This CDR3 contains 16 residues.

This clone was seen more than once but under ten times. The V call is TRBV7-7, the J call TRBJ2-2, with 12 bases lining up with TRBD2. The germline CDR1 and CDR2 sequences are SSHAT and FNYEAQ (reference sequence). This CDR3 is built from 18 residues. Losses at the gene ends were 2 bases for V and 7 bases for J; bases not matched to a gene: 11. The CDR3 protein is CASSLYYGLAGIHGELFF. As DNA, the CDR3 is TGTGCCAGCAGCTTATATTATGGACTAGCGGGAATCCACGGGGAGCTGTTTTTT.

This rearrangement joins TRBV7-2 to TRBJ2-7; the D is unclear. Germline V lookup: CDR1 SGHTA, CDR2 FQGNSA. V was clipped by 5 bases and J by 3 bases, with 20 bases between them. CDR3 length: 16 amino acids. CDR3 sequence (DNA): TGTGCCAGCAGCATTGGTATTGGCAGCGTCTTCTACGAGCAGTACTTC. It codes for CASSIGIGSVFYEQYF.

This chain links TRBV6-5 with TRBJ2-7; 7 bases are a match to TRBD1. The V gene's germline CDR1 is MNHEY and CDR2 SVGAGI. V shed 6 bases and J 3 bases; nucleotides not matched to a gene: 5. This CDR3 region has 13 residues. The CDR3 here is CASRVRDSYEQYF. Here the CDR3 DNA reads TGTGCCAGCAGGGTCCGGGACAGCTACGAGCAGTACTTC.

The CDR3 nucleotides read TGTGCCAGTAGTTTCACAGGGAGTAACAATTCACCCCTCCACTTT. This codes for CASSFTGSNNSPLHF. The gene calls are TRBV19 and TRBJ1-6; the D gene is possibly TRBD1 (6 bases). This CDR3 comprises 15 residues. In germline, CDR1 is LNHDA, CDR2 SQIVND (reference sequence). Trimming stripped 5 bases from V and 7 bases from J, with 15 bases between.

This clone was seen more than once but under ten times. This chain links TRBV3-1 (or the pseudogene TRBV3-2) with TRBJ2-1; 10 bases fit TRBD2. The CDR3 spans 16 residues. Per germline, CDR1 LGHDT and CDR2 YNNKEL (reference sequence). V lost 0 bases, J lost 10 bases, and 9 bases stayed unmatched. For the CDR3, the DNA is TGTGCCAGCAGCCAAGAAAGGGAAGCGGGGGGGCAGGAGCAGTTCTTC. It is translated as CASSQEREAGGQEQFF.

This clone was observed once. The chain uses TRBV29-1 and TRBJ2-3, with 16 bases matching TRBD2. This CDR3 is built from 15 residues. J was trimmed by 2 bases and V by 6 bases; bases with no gene match: 2. CDR1 and CDR2 from the germline V gene are SQVTM and ANQGSEA. The DNA for the CDR3 is TGCAGCGTGGGACTAGCGGGGGGGTTCACAGATACGCAGTATTTT. It yields the protein CSVGLAGGFTDTQYF.

The genes are TRBV30 and TRBJ1-2; 11 nucleotides agree with TRBD1. V lost 3 bases to trimming and J lost 4 bases; unmatched junction nucleotides: 4. This CDR3 comprises 14 residues. Germline V lookup: CDR1 GTSNPN, CDR2 SVGIG (reference sequence). The DNA for the CDR3 is TGTGCCTGGAGGTTGGACAGGGGGCCCTATGGCTACACCTTC. It specifies CAWRLDRGPYGYTF.

The V call is TRBV19, the J call TRBJ1-4; D gene ambiguous. V was clipped by 1 base and J by 10 bases, with 10 bases between them. This CDR3 region has 13 residues. CDR1 is LNHDA and CDR2 is SQIVND in the germline V gene (reference sequence). The CDR3 DNA reads TGTGCCAGTAGTATAGCTGGGGAGGGAAAACTGTTTTTT. Translated, it gives CASSIAGEGKLFF.

The chain employs TRBV2 and TRBJ2-5; 10 bases agree with TRBD2. This CDR3 comprises 15 residues. The germline gives CDR1 SNHLY, CDR2 FYNNEI. Losses at the gene ends were 4 bases for V and 5 bases for J; bases not matched to a gene: 7. The CDR3 DNA follows: TGTGCCAGCAGTGTCGGAGCGGGGGGGTTTGAGACCCAGTACTTC. This gives the protein CASSVGAGGFETQYF.